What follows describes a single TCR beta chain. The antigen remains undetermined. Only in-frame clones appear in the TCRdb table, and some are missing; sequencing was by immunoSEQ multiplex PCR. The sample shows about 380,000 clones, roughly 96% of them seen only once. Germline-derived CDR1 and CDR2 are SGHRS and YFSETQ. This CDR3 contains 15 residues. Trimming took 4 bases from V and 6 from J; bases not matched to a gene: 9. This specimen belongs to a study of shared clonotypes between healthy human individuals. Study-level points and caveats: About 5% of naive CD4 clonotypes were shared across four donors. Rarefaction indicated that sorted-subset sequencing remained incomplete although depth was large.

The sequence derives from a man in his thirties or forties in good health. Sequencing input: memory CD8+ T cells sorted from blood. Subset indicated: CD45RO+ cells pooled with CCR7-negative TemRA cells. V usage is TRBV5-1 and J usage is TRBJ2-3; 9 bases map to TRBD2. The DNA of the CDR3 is TGCGCCAGCAGCACGTTAGCGGGAGTAGTGGATACGCAGTATTTT. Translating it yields CASSTLAGVVDTQYF.